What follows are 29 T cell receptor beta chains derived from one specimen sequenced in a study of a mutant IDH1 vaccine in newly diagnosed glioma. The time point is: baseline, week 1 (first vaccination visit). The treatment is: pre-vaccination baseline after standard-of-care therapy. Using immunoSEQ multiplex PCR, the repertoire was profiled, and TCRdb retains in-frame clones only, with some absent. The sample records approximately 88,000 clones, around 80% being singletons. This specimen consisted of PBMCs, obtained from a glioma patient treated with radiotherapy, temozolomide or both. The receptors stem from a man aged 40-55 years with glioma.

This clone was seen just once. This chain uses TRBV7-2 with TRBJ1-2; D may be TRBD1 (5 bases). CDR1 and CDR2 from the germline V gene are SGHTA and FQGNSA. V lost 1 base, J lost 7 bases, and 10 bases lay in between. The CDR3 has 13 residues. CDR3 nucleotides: TGTGCCAGCAGCTTAGGACGACAGTTTGGCTACACCTTC. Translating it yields CASSLGRQFGYTF.

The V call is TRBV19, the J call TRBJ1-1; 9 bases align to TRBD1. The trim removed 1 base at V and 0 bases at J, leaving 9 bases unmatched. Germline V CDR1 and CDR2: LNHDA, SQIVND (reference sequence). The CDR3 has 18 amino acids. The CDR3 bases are TGTGCCAGTAGTATAGTAACAGGGGGCGCTTTTATGAACACTGAAGCTTTCTTT. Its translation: CASSIVTGGAFMNTEAFF.

The CDR3 is CASSFSDRDAYTF. Written as DNA, the CDR3 is TGTGCCAGCAGCTTCTCTGACAGGGACGCCTACACCTTC. V usage is TRBV7-2 and J usage is TRBJ1-2; TRBD1 matches 7 bases. Germline V CDR1 and CDR2: SGHTA, FQGNSA. This CDR3 has 13 residues. The V gene end was trimmed by 3 bases and the J gene end by 10 bases; junction bases not matched to a gene: 8.

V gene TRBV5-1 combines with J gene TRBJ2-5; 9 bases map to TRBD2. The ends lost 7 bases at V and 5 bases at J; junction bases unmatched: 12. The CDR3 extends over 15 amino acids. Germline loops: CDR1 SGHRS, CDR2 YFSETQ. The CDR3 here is CASGLAGERGETQYF. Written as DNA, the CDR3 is TGCGCCAGCGGATTAGCGGGGGAGAGAGGGGAGACCCAGTACTTC.

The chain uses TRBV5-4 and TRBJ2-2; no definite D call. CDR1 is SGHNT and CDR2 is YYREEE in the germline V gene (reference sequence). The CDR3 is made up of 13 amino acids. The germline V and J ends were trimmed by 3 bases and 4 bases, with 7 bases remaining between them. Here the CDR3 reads CASSSVPTGELFF. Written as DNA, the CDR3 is TGTGCCAGCAGCTCGGTCCCCACCGGGGAGCTGTTTTTT. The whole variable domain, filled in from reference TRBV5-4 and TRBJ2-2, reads ETGVTQSPTHLIKTRGQQVTLRCSSQSGHNTVSWYQQALGQGPQFIFQYYREEENGRGNFPPRFSGLQFPNYSSELNVNALELDDSALYLCASSSVPTGELFFGEGSRLTVL.

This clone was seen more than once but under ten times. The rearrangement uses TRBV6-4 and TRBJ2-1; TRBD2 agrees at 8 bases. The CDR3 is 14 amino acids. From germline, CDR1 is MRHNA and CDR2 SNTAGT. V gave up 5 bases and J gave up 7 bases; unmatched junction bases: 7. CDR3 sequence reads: CASSRNGGGNEQFF. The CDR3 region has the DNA TGTGCCAGCAGTCGGAACGGGGGGGGTAATGAGCAGTTCTTC.

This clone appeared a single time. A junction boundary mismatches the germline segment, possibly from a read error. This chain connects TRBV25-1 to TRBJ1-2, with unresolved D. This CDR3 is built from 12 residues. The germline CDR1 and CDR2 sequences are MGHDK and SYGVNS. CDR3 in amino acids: CASSGALNGYAF. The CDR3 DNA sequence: TGTGCCAGCAGTGGGGCCCTGAATGGCTACGCCTTC.

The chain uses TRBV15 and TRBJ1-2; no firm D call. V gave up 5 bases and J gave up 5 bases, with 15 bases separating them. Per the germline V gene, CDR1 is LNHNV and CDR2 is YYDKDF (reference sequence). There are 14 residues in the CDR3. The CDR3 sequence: CATSRGEGVYGYTF. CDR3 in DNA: TGTGCCACCAGCCGGGGAGAGGGCGTGTATGGCTACACCTTC. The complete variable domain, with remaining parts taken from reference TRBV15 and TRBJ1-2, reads DAMVIQNPRYQVTQFGKPVTLSCSQTLNHNVMYWYQQKSSQAPKLLFHYYDKDFNNEADTPDNFQSRRPNTSFCFLDIRSPGLGDTAMYLCATSRGEGVYGYTFGSGTRLTVV.

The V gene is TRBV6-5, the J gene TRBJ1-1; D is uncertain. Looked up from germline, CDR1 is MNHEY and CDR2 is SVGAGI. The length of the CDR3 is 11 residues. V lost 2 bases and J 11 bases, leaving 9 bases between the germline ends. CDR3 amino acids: CASSYNLRAFF. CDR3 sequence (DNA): TGTGCCAGCAGTTACAATTTGCGGGCTTTCTTT.

Here the CDR3 reads CAISGGGIGSYEQYF. CDR3 coding DNA: TGTGCCATCAGTGGAGGGGGCATAGGTTCCTACGAGCAGTACTTC. This chain uses TRBV10-3 with TRBJ2-7; 7 nucleotides match TRBD1. Trimming removed 4 bases from V and 1 base from J; junction bases left unmatched: 7. The CDR3 covers 15 residues. Germline V CDR1 and CDR2: ENHRY, SYGVKD.

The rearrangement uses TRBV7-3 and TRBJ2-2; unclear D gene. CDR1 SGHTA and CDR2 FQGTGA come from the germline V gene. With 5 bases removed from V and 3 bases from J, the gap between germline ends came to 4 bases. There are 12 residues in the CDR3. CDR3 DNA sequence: TGTGCCAGCAGCCCCTACACCGGGGAGCTGTTTTTT. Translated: CASSPYTGELFF.

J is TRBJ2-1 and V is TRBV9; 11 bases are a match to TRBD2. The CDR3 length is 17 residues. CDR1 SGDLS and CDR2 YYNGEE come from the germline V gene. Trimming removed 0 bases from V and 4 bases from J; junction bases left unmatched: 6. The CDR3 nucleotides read TGTGCCAGCAGCGTAGTAGTGGGACTAGCGGAATACAATGAGCAGTTCTTC. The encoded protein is CASSVVVGLAEYNEQFF.

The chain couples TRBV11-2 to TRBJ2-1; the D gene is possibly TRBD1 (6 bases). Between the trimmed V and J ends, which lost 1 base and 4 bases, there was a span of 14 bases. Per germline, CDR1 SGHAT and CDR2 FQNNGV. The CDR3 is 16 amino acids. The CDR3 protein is CASSLGLLGGYNEQFF. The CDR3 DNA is TGTGCCAGCAGCTTAGGGCTTCTAGGGGGATACAATGAGCAGTTCTTC.

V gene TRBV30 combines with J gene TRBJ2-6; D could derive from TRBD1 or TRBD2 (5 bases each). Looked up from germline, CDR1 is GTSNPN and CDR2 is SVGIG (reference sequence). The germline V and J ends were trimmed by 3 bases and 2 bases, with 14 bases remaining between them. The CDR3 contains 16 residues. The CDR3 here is CAWSWWGSTGANVLTF. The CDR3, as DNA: TGTGCCTGGAGCTGGTGGGGGTCGACTGGGGCCAACGTCCTGACTTTC. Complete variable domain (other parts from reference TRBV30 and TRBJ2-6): SQTIHQWPATLVQPVGSPLSLECTVEGTSNPNLYWYRQAAGRGLQLLFYSVGIGQISSEVPQNLSASRPQDRQFILSSKKLLLSDSGFYLCAWSWWGSTGANVLTFGAGSRLTVL.

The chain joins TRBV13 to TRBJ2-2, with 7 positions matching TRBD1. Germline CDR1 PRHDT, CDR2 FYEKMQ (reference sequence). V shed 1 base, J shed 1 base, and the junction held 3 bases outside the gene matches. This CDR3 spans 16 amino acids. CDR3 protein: CASSLVGQMNTGELFF. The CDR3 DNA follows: TGTGCCAGCAGCTTAGTGGGACAGATGAACACCGGGGAGCTGTTTTTT.

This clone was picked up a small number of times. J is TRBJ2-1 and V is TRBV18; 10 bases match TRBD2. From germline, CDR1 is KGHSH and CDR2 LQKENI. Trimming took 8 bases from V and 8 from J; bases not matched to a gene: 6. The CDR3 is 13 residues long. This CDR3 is CASPSGSGDEQFF. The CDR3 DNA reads TGTGCCAGCCCTAGCGGGAGCGGGGATGAGCAGTTCTTC.

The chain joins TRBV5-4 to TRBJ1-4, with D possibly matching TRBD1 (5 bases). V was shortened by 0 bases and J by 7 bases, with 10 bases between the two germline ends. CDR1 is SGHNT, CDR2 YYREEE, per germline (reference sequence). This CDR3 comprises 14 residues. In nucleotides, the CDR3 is TGTGCCAGCAGCTTGGTAGGGGTCGGTGAAAAACTGTTTTTT. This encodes CASSLVGVGEKLFF. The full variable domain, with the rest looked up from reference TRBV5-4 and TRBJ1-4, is ETGVTQSPTHLIKTRGQQVTLRCSSQSGHNTVSWYQQALGQGPQFIFQYYREEENGRGNFPPRFSGLQFPNYSSELNVNALELDDSALYLCASSLVGVGEKLFFGSGTQLSVL.

The CDR3 loop is CASSEWPGAGDTDTQYF. In nucleotides, the CDR3 is TGTGCCAGCAGTGAGTGGCCCGGGGCGGGGGACACAGATACGCAGTATTTT. The rearrangement links TRBV2 to TRBJ2-3; 7 bases are a match to TRBD2. Germline CDR1 SNHLY, CDR2 FYNNEI. The CDR3 covers 17 residues. The V segment lost 3 bases and the J segment 2 bases; nucleotides outside the gene matches: 11. Supplemented by reference TRBV2 and TRBJ2-3, the full variable domain reads EPEVTQTPSHQVTQMGQEVILRCVPISNHLYFYWYRQILGQKVEFLVSFYNNEISEKSEIFDDQFSVERPDGSNFTLKIRSTKLEDSAMYFCASSEWPGAGDTDTQYFGPGTRLTVL.

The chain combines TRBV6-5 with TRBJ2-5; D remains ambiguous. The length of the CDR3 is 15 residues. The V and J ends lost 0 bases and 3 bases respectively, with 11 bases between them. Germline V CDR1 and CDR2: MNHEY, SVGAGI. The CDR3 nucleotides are TGTGCCAGCAGTTACTCGGAATTGGTAAAAGAGACCCAGTACTTC. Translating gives CASSYSELVKETQYF.

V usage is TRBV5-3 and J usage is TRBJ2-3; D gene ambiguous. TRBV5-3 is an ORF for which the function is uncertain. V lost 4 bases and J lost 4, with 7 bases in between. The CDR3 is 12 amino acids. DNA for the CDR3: TGTGCCAGAAGCCTACATCCAGATACGCAGTATTTT. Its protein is CARSLHPDTQYF.

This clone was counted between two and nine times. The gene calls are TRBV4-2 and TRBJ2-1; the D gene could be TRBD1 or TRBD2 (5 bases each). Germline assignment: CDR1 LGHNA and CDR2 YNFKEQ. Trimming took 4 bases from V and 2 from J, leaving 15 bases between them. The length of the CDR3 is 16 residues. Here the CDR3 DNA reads TGTGCCAGCAGCCGGGACGGTTCCACCCCCTACAATGAGCAGTTCTTC. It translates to CASSRDGSTPYNEQFF.

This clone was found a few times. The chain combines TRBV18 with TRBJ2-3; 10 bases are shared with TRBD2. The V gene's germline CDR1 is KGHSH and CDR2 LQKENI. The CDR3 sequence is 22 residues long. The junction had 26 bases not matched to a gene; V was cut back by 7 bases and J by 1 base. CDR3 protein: CASCPGQILDLAGAYCTDTQYF. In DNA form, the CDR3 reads TGTGCCAGCTGCCCCGGACAGATCCTAGATCTAGCGGGAGCATATTGCACAGATACGCAGTATTTT.

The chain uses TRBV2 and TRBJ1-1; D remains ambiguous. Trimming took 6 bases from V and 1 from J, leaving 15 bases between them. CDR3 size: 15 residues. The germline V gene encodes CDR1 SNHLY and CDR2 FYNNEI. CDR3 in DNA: TGTGCCAGCAGCCCCCTCGGGTCGGCGAACACTGAAGCTTTCTTT. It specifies CASSPLGSANTEAFF.

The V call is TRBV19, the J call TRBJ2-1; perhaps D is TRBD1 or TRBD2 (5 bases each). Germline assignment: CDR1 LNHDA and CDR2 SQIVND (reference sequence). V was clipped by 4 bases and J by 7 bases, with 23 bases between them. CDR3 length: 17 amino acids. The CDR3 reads CASSTGTGTARRNEQFF. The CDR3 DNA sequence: TGTGCCAGTAGTACAGGGACCGGGACGGCCCGCAGGAATGAGCAGTTCTTC.

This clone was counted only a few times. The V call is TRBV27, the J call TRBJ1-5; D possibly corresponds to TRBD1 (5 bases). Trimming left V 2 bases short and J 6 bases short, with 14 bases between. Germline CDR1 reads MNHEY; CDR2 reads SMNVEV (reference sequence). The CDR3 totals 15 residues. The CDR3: CASSLRGGHVQPQHF. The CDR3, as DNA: TGTGCCAGCAGTTTAAGGGGTGGGCACGTTCAGCCCCAGCATTTT.

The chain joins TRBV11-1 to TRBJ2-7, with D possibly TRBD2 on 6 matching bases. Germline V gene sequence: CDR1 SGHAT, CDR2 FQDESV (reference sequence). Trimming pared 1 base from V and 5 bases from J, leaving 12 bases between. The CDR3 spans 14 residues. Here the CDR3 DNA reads TGTGCCAGCAGCTTAGGGGGAGGCCTGGACGAGCAGTACTTC. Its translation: CASSLGGGLDEQYF.

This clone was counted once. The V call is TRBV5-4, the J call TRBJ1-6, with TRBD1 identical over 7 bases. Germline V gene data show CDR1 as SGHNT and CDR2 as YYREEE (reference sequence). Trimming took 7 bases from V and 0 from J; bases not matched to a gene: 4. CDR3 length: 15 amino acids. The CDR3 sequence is CASGDSRSYNSPLHF. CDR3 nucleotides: TGTGCCAGCGGGGACAGCCGCTCCTATAATTCACCCCTCCACTTT.

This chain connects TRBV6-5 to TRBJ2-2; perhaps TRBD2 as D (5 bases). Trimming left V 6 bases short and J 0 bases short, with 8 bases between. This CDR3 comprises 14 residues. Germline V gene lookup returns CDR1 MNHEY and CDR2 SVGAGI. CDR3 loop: CASRGLTNTGELFF. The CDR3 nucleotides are TGTGCCAGCAGAGGACTTACGAACACCGGGGAGCTGTTTTTT.

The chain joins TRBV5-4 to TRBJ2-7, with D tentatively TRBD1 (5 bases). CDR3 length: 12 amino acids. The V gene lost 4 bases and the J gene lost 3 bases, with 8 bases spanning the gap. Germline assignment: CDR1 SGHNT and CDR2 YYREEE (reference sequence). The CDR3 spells CASSLDNYEQYF. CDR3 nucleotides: TGTGCCAGCAGCCTGGACAACTACGAGCAGTACTTC.